This TCR beta chain was identified in a study of blood T cell repertoires in COVID-19. As handled by the study authors: Amplification of reference gene primers was used by the study to estimate nucleated cell counts. The method was immunoSEQ multiplex PCR; TCRdb's version includes in-frame clones alone and lacks a portion of them. For V, J and clone size, that table is used; D and trimming come from the DNA. This repertoire shows roughly 130,000 clones, about 90% found once; its top ten account for 3% to 4.5%. V dropped 4 bases and J dropped 0; count of bases not matched to a gene: 6. Germline values: CDR1 LGHDT, CDR2 YNNKEL (reference sequence). This CDR3 is built from 16 residues.

Specimen: peripheral blood. This receptor was identified in a woman in her fifties or sixties with acute or convalescent COVID-19. The rearrangement links TRBV3-1 (or the pseudogene TRBV3-2) to TRBJ2-4, with 7 positions matching TRBD1. CDR3 residues: CASSRGDSLAKNIQYF. CDR3 DNA sequence: TGTGCCAGCAGCCGAGGGGACAGTCTAGCCAAAAACATTCAGTACTTC.